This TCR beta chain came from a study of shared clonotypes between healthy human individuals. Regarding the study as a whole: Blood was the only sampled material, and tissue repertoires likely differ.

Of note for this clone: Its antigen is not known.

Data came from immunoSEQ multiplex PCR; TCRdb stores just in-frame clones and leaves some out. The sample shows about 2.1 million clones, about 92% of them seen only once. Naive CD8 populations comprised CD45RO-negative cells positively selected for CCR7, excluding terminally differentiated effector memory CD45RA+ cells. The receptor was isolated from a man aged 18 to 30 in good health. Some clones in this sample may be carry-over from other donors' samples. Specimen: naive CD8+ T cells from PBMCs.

The CDR3: CASRDGGPNTGELFF. The DNA for the CDR3 is TGTGCCAGCAGAGATGGAGGCCCGAACACCGGGGAGCTGTTTTTT. This chain connects TRBV7-9 to TRBJ2-2, with D perhaps matching TRBD2 (5 bases). V shed 6 bases and J shed 0 bases, with 11 bases lying between them. This CDR3 has 15 residues. Germline V gene lookup returns CDR1 SEHNR and CDR2 FQNEAQ (reference sequence).